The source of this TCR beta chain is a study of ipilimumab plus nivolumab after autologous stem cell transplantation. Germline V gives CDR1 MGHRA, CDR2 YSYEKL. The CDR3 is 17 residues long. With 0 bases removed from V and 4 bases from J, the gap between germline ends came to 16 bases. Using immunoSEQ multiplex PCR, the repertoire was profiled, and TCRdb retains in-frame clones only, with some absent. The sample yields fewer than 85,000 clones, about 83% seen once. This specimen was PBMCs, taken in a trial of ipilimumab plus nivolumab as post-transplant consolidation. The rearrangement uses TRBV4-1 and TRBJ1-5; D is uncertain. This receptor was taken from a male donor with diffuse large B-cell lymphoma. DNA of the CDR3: TGCGCCAGCAGCCAAGATTGGACCGACTCCGAAAATCAGCCCCAGCATTTT. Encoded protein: CASSQDWTDSENQPQHF.